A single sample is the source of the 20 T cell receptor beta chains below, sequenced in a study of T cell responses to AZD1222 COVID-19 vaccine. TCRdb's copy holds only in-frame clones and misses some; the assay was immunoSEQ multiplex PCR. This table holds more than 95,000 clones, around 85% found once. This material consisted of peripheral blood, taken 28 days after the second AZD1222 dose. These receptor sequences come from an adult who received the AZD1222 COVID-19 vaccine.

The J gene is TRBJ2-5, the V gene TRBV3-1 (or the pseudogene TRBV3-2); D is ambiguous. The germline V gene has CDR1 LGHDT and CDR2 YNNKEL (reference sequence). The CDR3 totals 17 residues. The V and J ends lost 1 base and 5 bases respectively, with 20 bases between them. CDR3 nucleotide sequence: TGTGCCAGCAGCCAAGTGCTGGGAACCCAGGCGCGGGAGACCCAGTACTTC. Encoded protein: CASSQVLGTQARETQYF.

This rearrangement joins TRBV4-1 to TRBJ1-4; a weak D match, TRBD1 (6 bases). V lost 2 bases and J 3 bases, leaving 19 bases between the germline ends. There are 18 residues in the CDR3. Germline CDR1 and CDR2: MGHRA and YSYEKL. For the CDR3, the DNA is TGCGCCAGCAGCCAAATAAGGACCAGAGGGGGTGCTAATGAAAAACTGTTTTTT. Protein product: CASSQIRTRGGANEKLFF.

The CDR3 DNA reads as TGCAGCGTGGTCCCAGAGACCCAGTACTTC. Its protein is CSVVPETQYF. The rearrangement joins TRBV29-1 to TRBJ2-5; D unresolved. Trimming took 6 bases from V and 4 from J, leaving 6 bases between them. The CDR3 has 10 residues. Germline CDR1 and CDR2: SQVTM and ANQGSEA.

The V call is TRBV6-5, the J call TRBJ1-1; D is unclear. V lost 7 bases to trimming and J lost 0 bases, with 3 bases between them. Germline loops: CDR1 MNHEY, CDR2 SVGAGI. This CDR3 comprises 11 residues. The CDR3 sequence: CASIMNTEAFF. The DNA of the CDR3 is TGTGCCAGCATCATGAACACTGAAGCTTTCTTT.

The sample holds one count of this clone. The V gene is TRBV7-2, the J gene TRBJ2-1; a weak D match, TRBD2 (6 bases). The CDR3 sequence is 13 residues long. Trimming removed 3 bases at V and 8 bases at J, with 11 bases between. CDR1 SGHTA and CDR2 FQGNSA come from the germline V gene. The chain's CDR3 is CASSFLERDEQFF. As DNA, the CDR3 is TGTGCCAGCAGCTTTTTAGAGCGGGATGAGCAGTTCTTC. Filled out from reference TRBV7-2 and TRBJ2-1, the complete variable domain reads GAGVSQSPSNKVTEKGKDVELRCDPISGHTALYWYRQSLGQGLEFLIYFQGNSAPDKSGLPSDRFSAERTGGSVSTLTIQRTQQEDSAVYLCASSFLERDEQFFGPGTRLTVL.

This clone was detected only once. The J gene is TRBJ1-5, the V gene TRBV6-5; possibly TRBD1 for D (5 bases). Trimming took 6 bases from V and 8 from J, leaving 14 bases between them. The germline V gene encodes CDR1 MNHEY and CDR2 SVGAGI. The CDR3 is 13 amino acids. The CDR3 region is CASSREAMEPQHF. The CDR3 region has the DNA TGTGCCAGCAGCAGGGAGGCGATGGAGCCCCAGCATTTT.

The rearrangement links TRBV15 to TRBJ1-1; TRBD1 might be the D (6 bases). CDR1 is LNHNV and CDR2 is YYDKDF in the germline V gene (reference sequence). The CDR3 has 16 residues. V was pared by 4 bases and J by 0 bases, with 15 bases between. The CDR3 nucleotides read TGTGCCACCAGCATAGATTACAGGGACATGAACACTGAAGCTTTCTTT. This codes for CATSIDYRDMNTEAFF.

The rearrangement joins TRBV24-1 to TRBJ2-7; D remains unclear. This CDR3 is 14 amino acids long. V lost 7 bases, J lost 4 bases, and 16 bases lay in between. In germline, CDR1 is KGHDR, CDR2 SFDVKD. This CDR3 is CATRAPRFPYEQYF. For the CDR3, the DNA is TGTGCCACCAGAGCCCCCAGATTTCCTTACGAGCAGTACTTC.

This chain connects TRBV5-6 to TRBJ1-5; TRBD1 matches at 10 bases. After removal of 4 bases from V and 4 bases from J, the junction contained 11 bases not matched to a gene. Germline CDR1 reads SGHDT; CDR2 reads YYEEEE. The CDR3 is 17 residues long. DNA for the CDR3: TGTGCCAGCAGCCGCCGGGGACAGGGGACCACGAATCAGCCCCAGCATTTT. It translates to CASSRRGQGTTNQPQHF.

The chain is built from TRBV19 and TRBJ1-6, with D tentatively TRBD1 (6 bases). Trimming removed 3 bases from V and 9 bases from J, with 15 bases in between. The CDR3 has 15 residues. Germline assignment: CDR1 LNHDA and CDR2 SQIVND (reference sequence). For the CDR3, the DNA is TGTGCCAGTAGTATCGGGGGCCCCACGGGTTCACCCCTCCACTTT. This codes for CASSIGGPTGSPLHF.

The DNA for the CDR3 is TGTGCCAGCAGCGTAGGTCAGGGCAATCAGCCCCAGCATTTT. This translates into CASSVGQGNQPQHF. V usage is TRBV9 and J usage is TRBJ1-5; D gene unclear. V lost 0 bases to trimming and J lost 2 bases, with 6 bases between them. Germline assignment: CDR1 SGDLS and CDR2 YYNGEE. This CDR3 is 14 amino acids long.

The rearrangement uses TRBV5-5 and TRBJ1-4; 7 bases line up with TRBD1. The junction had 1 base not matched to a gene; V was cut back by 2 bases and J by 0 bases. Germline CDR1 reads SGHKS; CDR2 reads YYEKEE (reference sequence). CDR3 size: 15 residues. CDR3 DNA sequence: TGTGCCAGCAGCTTACAGGGGTCAACTAATGAAAAACTGTTTTTT. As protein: CASSLQGSTNEKLFF.

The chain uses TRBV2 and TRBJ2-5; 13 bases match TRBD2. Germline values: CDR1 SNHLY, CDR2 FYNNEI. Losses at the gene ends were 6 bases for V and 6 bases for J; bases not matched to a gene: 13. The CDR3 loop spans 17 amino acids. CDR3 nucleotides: TGTGCCAGCAGCCTATCACTAGCGGGGGGGCCCTCGCAGACCCAGTACTTC. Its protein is CASSLSLAGGPSQTQYF.

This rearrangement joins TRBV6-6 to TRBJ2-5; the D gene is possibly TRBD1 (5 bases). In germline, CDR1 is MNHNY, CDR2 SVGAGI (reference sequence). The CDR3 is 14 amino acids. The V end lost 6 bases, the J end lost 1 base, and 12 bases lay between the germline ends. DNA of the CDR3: TGTGCCAGCAGAAAACAGCAGGGCCAAGAGACCCAGTACTTC. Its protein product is CASRKQQGQETQYF.

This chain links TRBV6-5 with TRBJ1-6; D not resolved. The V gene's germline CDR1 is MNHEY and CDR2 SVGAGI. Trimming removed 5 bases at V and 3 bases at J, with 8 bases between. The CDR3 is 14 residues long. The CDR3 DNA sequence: TGTGCCAGCAGTCCCGGGTTCTATAATTCACCCCTCCACTTT. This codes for CASSPGFYNSPLHF.

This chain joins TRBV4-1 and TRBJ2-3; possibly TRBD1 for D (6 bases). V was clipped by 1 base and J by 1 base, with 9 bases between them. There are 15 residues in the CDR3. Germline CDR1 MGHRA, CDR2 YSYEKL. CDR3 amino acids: CASSQGTVGTDTQYF. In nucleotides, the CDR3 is TGCGCCAGCAGCCAAGGGACAGTAGGCACAGATACGCAGTATTTT.

The CDR3: CASRQVPYSNQPQHF. As DNA, the CDR3 is TGTGCCAGTAGACAAGTGCCCTATAGCAATCAGCCCCAGCATTTT. The rearrangement uses TRBV5-5 and TRBJ1-5; D gene unclear. CDR3 length: 15 amino acids. V was clipped by 8 bases and J by 0 bases, with 15 bases between them. Germline V CDR1 and CDR2: SGHKS, YYEKEE (reference sequence).

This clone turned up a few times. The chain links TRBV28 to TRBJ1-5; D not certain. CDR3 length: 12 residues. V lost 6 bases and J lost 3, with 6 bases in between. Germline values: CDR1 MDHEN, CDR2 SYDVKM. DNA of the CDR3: TGTGCCAGCAGCCGGACCAATCAGCCCCAGCATTTT. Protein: CASSRTNQPQHF.

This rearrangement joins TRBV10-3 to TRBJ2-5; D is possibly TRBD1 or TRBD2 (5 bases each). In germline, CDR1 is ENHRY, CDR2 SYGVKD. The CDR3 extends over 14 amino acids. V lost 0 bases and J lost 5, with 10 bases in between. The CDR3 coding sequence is TGTGCCATCAGTGAGTCAATGGGGGATGAGACCCAGTACTTC. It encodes CAISESMGDETQYF.

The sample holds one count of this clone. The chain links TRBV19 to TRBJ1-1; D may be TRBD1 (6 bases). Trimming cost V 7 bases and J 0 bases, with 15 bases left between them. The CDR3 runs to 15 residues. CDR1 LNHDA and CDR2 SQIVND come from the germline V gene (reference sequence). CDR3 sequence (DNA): TGTGCCAGTACCCTCGGGGGGCCGATGAACACTGAAGCTTTCTTT. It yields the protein CASTLGGPMNTEAFF.